Each of the 10 T cell receptor beta chains below was sequenced from the same sample in a study of shared clonotypes between healthy human individuals. Assay: immunoSEQ multiplex PCR; the TCRdb copy retains only in-frame clones and omits some. The data contain millions of clones, 85% to 95% of them singletons. The sample taken for sequencing was naive CD4+ T cells sorted from blood. The sample's subset: CD45RA+ positively selected. These TCRs come from a man between 18 and 29 years old in good health.

The chain joins TRBV29-1 to TRBJ2-5; 13 positions agree with TRBD2. The J segment lost 5 bases and the V segment lost 4 bases, leaving 1 base of the junction unmatched. The CDR3 runs to 13 residues. Germline CDR1 reads SQVTM; CDR2 reads ANQGSEA. Written as DNA, the CDR3 is TGCAGCGTTGGGACTAGCGGGAGTGAGACCCAGTACTTC. Its translation: CSVGTSGSETQYF.

The chain combines TRBV7-9 with TRBJ2-7; no firm D call. Per germline, CDR1 SEHNR and CDR2 FQNEAQ (reference sequence). This CDR3 is built from 12 residues. The V gene lost 5 bases and the J gene lost 10 bases, with 15 bases spanning the gap. The CDR3 DNA sequence: TGTGCCAGCAGCCAACAACGCGACCGACAGTACTTC. Its translation: CASSQQRDRQYF.

This chain connects TRBV13 to TRBJ2-3; 12 nucleotides agree with TRBD2. Germline V gives CDR1 PRHDT, CDR2 FYEKMQ (reference sequence). The CDR3 covers 14 residues. V dropped 5 bases and J dropped 6; count of bases not matched to a gene: 3. CDR3 residues: CASSRLAGVDTQYF. CDR3 bases: TGTGCCAGCAGCCGACTAGCGGGAGTGGATACGCAGTATTTT.

The rearrangement joins TRBV10-3 to TRBJ2-1; 14 bases map to TRBD2. Germline CDR1 ENHRY, CDR2 SYGVKD. This CDR3 spans 16 amino acids. V dropped 4 bases and J dropped 4; count of bases not matched to a gene: 3. The CDR3: CAISGGLAGEYNEQFF. The DNA of the CDR3 is TGTGCCATCAGTGGGGGACTAGCGGGGGAATACAATGAGCAGTTCTTC.

The chain joins TRBV5-1 to TRBJ2-7; 9 nucleotides line up with TRBD1. CDR3 length: 13 amino acids. Trimming at V came to 5 bases and at J to 3 bases, leaving 3 bases not matched to a gene. Germline V gives CDR1 SGHRS, CDR2 YFSETQ. In DNA form, the CDR3 reads TGCGCCAGCAGGTTGACAGGGGGCTACGAGCAGTACTTC. It specifies CASRLTGGYEQYF.

In regard to this clone: A much larger clonotype is one base distant, so this may be a read error. This rearrangement joins TRBV7-9 to TRBJ2-5; D call uncertain. Germline lookup yields CDR1 SEHNR and CDR2 FQNEAQ (reference sequence). The CDR3 is made up of 11 amino acids. CDR3 loop: CASSLEEAQYF. Here the CDR3 DNA reads TGTGCCAGCAGCTTAGAAGAGGCCCAGTACTTC.

The V and J genes are TRBV4-1 and TRBJ2-7; 9 bases map to TRBD1. V was clipped by 4 bases and J by 2 bases; unmatched bases: 6. Germline CDR1 and CDR2: MGHRA and YSYEKL. The CDR3 contains 15 residues. The CDR3 DNA reads as TGCGCCAGCAGCCCGAGGACAGGGGTAGCCTACGAGCAGTACTTC. It is translated as CASSPRTGVAYEQYF.

The V call is TRBV18, the J call TRBJ2-5; D gene uncertain. The germline gives CDR1 KGHSH, CDR2 LQKENI. Trimming pared 5 bases from V and 5 bases from J, leaving 9 bases between. This CDR3 has 12 residues. The CDR3 is CASSGDTETQYF. CDR3 bases: TGTGCCAGCTCAGGAGATACGGAGACCCAGTACTTC.

V is TRBV19 and J is TRBJ1-2; TRBD1 is a possible D gene (6 bases). CDR3 length: 14 amino acids. Looked up from germline, CDR1 is LNHDA and CDR2 is SQIVND (reference sequence). The V end lost 6 bases, the J end lost 8 bases, and 19 bases lay between the germline ends. The CDR3 DNA reads TGTGCCAGTAGACAACAGGGTGCACCCAAGGGCTACACCTTC. Residues: CASRQQGAPKGYTF.

Concerning this clone itself: Other nucleotide sequences in the sample specify the same CDR3. In DNA, the CDR3 is TGTGCCAGCAGCGTAGGAGGTGAGCAGTTCTTC. Its translation: CASSVGGEQFF. The chain carries TRBV9 and TRBJ2-1; no reliable D call. The V gene lost 0 bases and the J gene lost 9 bases, with 4 bases spanning the gap. Germline lookup yields CDR1 SGDLS and CDR2 YYNGEE. This CDR3 region has 11 residues.